This is a list of T cell receptor beta chains from one sample in a study of a mutant IDH1 vaccine in newly diagnosed glioma. The antigens these receptors bind are not known. Assay: immunoSEQ multiplex PCR; the TCRdb copy retains only in-frame clones and omits some. The sample carries about 94,000 clones, 89% recorded once. The sample consisted of PBMCs, taken from a glioma patient whose treatment included an IDH1 peptide vaccine. Receptor source: a woman aged 45-59 years with glioma. The CDR3 runs from the conserved cysteine through the conserved F or W.

v_gene,j_gene,CDR3aa
TRBV27,TRBJ1-3,CASRKVGAGNTIYF
TRBV4-2,TRBJ2-5,CASSPLAGIQETQYF
TRBV19,TRBJ2-7,CASSMGLGREQYF
TRBV6-5,TRBJ2-5,CASSYSGTSGSETQYF
TRBV2,TRBJ1-5,CASKEWGSNQPQHF
TRBV18,TRBJ2-2,CASSSPGQGGELFF
TRBV19,TRBJ2-1,CASRQPPGNEQFF
TRBV5-5,TRBJ2-1,CASSLAGTVAIKVYEQFF
TRBV4-2,TRBJ1-1,CASSQVDGYTEAFF
TRBV9,TRBJ2-3,CASSENPGLGTDTQYF
TRBV10-3,TRBJ2-3,CAIRGGASGTDTQYF
TRBV6-8,TRBJ2-7,CASRSFSYEQYF
TRBV19,TRBJ2-7,CASSIWFRGSYEQYF
TRBV11-2,TRBJ2-1,CASAHPDRAYNEQFF
TRBV28,TRBJ1-2,CASTSPSDRFSYGYTF
TRBV28,TRBJ2-2,CASSSNAIAGELFF
TRBV5-4,TRBJ2-7,CASSPRDSSYEQYF
TRBV5-1,TRBJ2-5,CASSSSTPDRGTQYF
TRBV2,TRBJ2-3,CASSVAGGPVTQYF
TRBV29-1,TRBJ2-2,CSVDVGQVYTGELFF
TRBV6-5,TRBJ1-1,CASSYSGTGGTEAFF
TRBV11-2,TRBJ2-3,CASSLVWAQYF
TRBV14,TRBJ2-5,CASSQGEYLRETQYF
TRBV28,TRBJ2-7,CASSLYSGLSYEQYF
TRBV6-4,TRBJ1-1,CASSATGGTEAFF
TRBV5-1,TRBJ2-2,CASSFGRYQNTGELFF
TRBV7-7,TRBJ2-5,CASSLAGAGQETQYF
TRBV28,TRBJ1-1,CASSPGEAWNTEAFF
TRBV29-1,TRBJ2-1,CSVAGPQGGGYEQFF
TRBV6-5,TRBJ2-5,CASSVYWMEEETQYF
TRBV28,TRBJ1-1,CASSLGRRDTEAFF
TRBV6-1,TRBJ1-3,CASSEGTGFGNTIYF
TRBV6-4,TRBJ2-1,CASSPGLAASYNEQFF
TRBV5-6,TRBJ2-5,CASSLWGRGETQYF
TRBV27,TRBJ1-5,CASSPGRNQPQHF
TRBV19,TRBJ2-7,CASSSPTGGDEQYF
TRBV28,TRBJ1-4,CASSFTAEEKLFF
TRBV7-9,TRBJ2-7,CASSLGTGLEEQYF
TRBV6-1,TRBJ2-5,CASSEVTSAQETQYF
TRBV5-1,TRBJ2-1,CASSWDRGYEQFF
TRBV7-6,TRBJ2-7,CASSHDRRSSYEQYF
TRBV5-1,TRBJ2-7,CASSLAGLAGSYEQYF
TRBV30,TRBJ2-2,CACPLMGAGELFF
TRBV6-1,TRBJ2-7,CASRLGTSYYEQYF
TRBV19,TRBJ2-2,CASSSPGLNTGELFF
TRBV25-1,TRBJ2-3,CASSPAGATTDTQYF
TRBV6-1,TRBJ2-4,CASSEGYIQYF
TRBV7-8,TRBJ1-4,CASSLAGTGWRGEKLFF
TRBV7-8,TRBJ1-5,CASSLDQGKAQHF
TRBV30,TRBJ1-2,CAWSVLGSTSGYTF
TRBV14,TRBJ2-2,CASSLGTGPGTGELFF
TRBV25-1,TRBJ2-7,CASSEWGTGGYEQYF